These T cell receptor beta chains were read from a single sample in a study of cytomegalovirus exposure and HLA in healthy donors. Sequenced by immunoSEQ multiplex PCR; TCRdb stores in-frame clones only, minus some. The table includes about 140,000 clones, roughly 80% detected once. The sample taken for sequencing was PBMCs. The receptors stem from a woman in her thirties in good health and CMV-seronegative. CDR3s include the opening cysteine and the closing phenylalanine or tryptophan. Each record gives: D gene, J gene, clone size, V gene, CDR3 DNA, CDR3 protein. D genes are given only for firm matches. The listing skips clone size in some rows; elsewhere it reads once, few, many or a size class.

d_call: TRBD1; j_call: TRBJ2-3; clone_size: NA; v_call: TRBV7-6; cdr3_nt: TGTGCCAGCAGCTCTATCAGGGGGCGCAGCACAGATACGCAGTATTTT; cdr3_aa: CASSSIRGRSTDTQYF
d_call: TRBD2; j_call: TRBJ2-7; clone_size: NA; v_call: TRBV19; cdr3_nt: TGTGCCAGTAGTTTGGGGACTAGCGGGAGAGGTGAGCAGTACTTC; cdr3_aa: CASSLGTSGRGEQYF
d_call: NA; j_call: TRBJ2-5; clone_size: NA; v_call: TRBV30; cdr3_nt: TGTGCCTTCGCCCGGGGTTCGGGGACCCAGTACTTC; cdr3_aa: CAFARGSGTQYF
d_call: TRBD1; j_call: TRBJ1-1; clone_size: NA; v_call: TRBV11-2; cdr3_nt: TGTGCCAGCAGCTTAGACCGGACAGGGGACACTGAAGCTTTCTTT; cdr3_aa: CASSLDRTGDTEAFF
d_call: NA; j_call: TRBJ2-1; clone_size: NA; v_call: TRBV19; cdr3_nt: TGTGCCAGTAGTATAGCTGGCCTAGCCTACAATGAGCAGTTCTTC; cdr3_aa: CASSIAGLAYNEQFF
d_call: NA; j_call: TRBJ2-7; clone_size: NA; v_call: TRBV7-9; cdr3_nt: TGTGCCAGCAGCCCCCCGGGGAACTACGAGCAGTACTTC; cdr3_aa: CASSPPGNYEQYF
d_call: NA; j_call: TRBJ2-1; clone_size: NA; v_call: TRBV7-6; cdr3_nt: TGTGCCAGCAGCTTAGCCACAGGGTTCGACTTATACAATGAGCAGTTCTTC; cdr3_aa: CASSLATGFDLYNEQFF
d_call: TRBD1; j_call: TRBJ1-2; clone_size: once; v_call: TRBV30; cdr3_nt: TGTGCCTGGAGACCAGGGGGCTCCTATGGCTACACCTTC; cdr3_aa: CAWRPGGSYGYTF
d_call: NA; j_call: TRBJ2-2; clone_size: NA; v_call: TRBV27; cdr3_nt: TGTGCCAGTTCTTGGACAGGGAGGGGATCCGGGGAGCTGTTTTTT; cdr3_aa: CASSWTGRGSGELFF
d_call: NA; j_call: TRBJ2-1; clone_size: NA; v_call: TRBV11-2; cdr3_nt: TGTGCCAGCAGCCCCTATGGTGAGCAGTTCTTC; cdr3_aa: CASSPYGEQFF
d_call: TRBD1; j_call: TRBJ1-1; clone_size: NA; v_call: TRBV27; cdr3_nt: TGTGCCAGCAGTCAACCGACGGAATGGACAGGGGACCGCGTCAGGGCTGGCACTGAAGCTTTCTTT; cdr3_aa: CASSQPTEWTGDRVRAGTEAFF
d_call: TRBD2; j_call: TRBJ2-7; clone_size: NA; v_call: TRBV30; cdr3_nt: TGTGCCTGGAGTGTGGGAGGGCCCAGGACCCCCTACGAGCAGTACTTC; cdr3_aa: CAWSVGGPRTPYEQYF
d_call: NA; j_call: TRBJ1-5; clone_size: NA; v_call: TRBV7-9; cdr3_nt: TGTGCCAGCAGCTTAGGGCAGGGCCTTTATAGCAATCAGCCCCAGCATTTT; cdr3_aa: CASSLGQGLYSNQPQHF
d_call: NA; j_call: TRBJ1-1; clone_size: NA; v_call: TRBV27; cdr3_nt: TGTGCCAGCAGTTTAAAAGCGAACACTGAAGCTTTCTTT; cdr3_aa: CASSLKANTEAFF
d_call: NA; j_call: TRBJ2-7; clone_size: NA; v_call: TRBV10-1; cdr3_nt: TGCGCCAGCAGTGAGTCTTCCTCCCGGGACGAGCAGTACTTC; cdr3_aa: CASSESSSRDEQYF
d_call: NA; j_call: TRBJ2-2; clone_size: NA; v_call: TRBV7-9; cdr3_nt: TGTGCCAGCAGGGGGAGGGGGACAAGAGACACCGGGGAGCTGTTTTTT; cdr3_aa: CASRGRGTRDTGELFF
d_call: TRBD2; j_call: TRBJ2-3; clone_size: NA; v_call: TRBV11-2; cdr3_nt: TGTGCCAGCAGTCTAGCGGGGGCTACAGATACGCAGTATTTT; cdr3_aa: CASSLAGATDTQYF
d_call: TRBD1; j_call: TRBJ2-7; clone_size: many; v_call: TRBV27; cdr3_nt: TGTGCCAGCATGGGACAGGATAATTACGAGCAGTACTTC; cdr3_aa: CASMGQDNYEQYF
d_call: NA; j_call: TRBJ1-2; clone_size: few; v_call: TRBV4-3; cdr3_nt: TGCGCCAGCAGCCGTCAGGGTTATGGCTACACCTTC; cdr3_aa: CASSRQGYGYTF
d_call: NA; j_call: TRBJ1-6; clone_size: NA; v_call: TRBV7-2; cdr3_nt: TGTGCCAGCAGCTTTGAACAGGGATCATCACCCCTCCACTTT; cdr3_aa: CASSFEQGSSPLHF
d_call: NA; j_call: TRBJ1-4; clone_size: NA; v_call: TRBV5-6; cdr3_nt: TGTGCCAGCAGCGCCGACCAGAAGGAGAGCGAAAAACTGTTTTTT; cdr3_aa: CASSADQKESEKLFF
d_call: TRBD1; j_call: TRBJ1-2; clone_size: NA; v_call: TRBV18; cdr3_nt: TGTGCCAGCTCATCGGGACAGGCATATGGCTACACCTTC; cdr3_aa: CASSSGQAYGYTF
d_call: TRBD2; j_call: TRBJ2-3; clone_size: NA; v_call: TRBV5-1; cdr3_nt: TGCGCCAGCAGCTATAATCCGGGACTACCCACAGATACGCAGTATTTT; cdr3_aa: CASSYNPGLPTDTQYF
d_call: NA; j_call: TRBJ2-2; clone_size: NA; v_call: TRBV7-8; cdr3_nt: TGTGCCAGCAGCACCCGAACAGGGATCGGGGAGCTGTTTTTT; cdr3_aa: CASSTRTGIGELFF
d_call: NA; j_call: TRBJ2-7; clone_size: NA; v_call: TRBV19; cdr3_nt: TGTGCCAGTAGTCCCTGGGCAGGGCAGGACGAGCAGTACTTC; cdr3_aa: CASSPWAGQDEQYF
d_call: TRBD1; j_call: TRBJ2-5; clone_size: few; v_call: TRBV6-4; cdr3_nt: TGTGCCAGCAGTGCCCAAGGGACAGGGGGCGCGGAGACCCAGTACTTC; cdr3_aa: CASSAQGTGGAETQYF
d_call: NA; j_call: TRBJ2-2; clone_size: NA; v_call: TRBV11-2; cdr3_nt: TGTGCCAGCAGCCAGCGGGCGGAGGGGTCCGGGGAGCTGTTTTTT; cdr3_aa: CASSQRAEGSGELFF
d_call: TRBD1; j_call: TRBJ2-6; clone_size: NA; v_call: TRBV2; cdr3_nt: TGTGCCGGTCGGACAGGGGAAGCTGGGGCCAACGTCCTGACTTTC; cdr3_aa: CAGRTGEAGANVLTF
d_call: TRBD2; j_call: TRBJ2-5; clone_size: NA; v_call: TRBV9; cdr3_nt: TGTGCCAGCAGTGTGAGGACTAGCGGGGTAGGAGAGACCCAGTACTTC; cdr3_aa: CASSVRTSGVGETQYF